This is a list of T cell receptor beta chains from one sample in a study of regulatory T cells in long-lasting Graves disease. Each CDR3 protein is one row after TCRdb ran MiXCR on the multiplex PCR reads. This sample has 450,000 or so distinct CDR3 sequences, with about a fifth found just once. Here the sequenced sample was peripheral blood mononuclear cells (PBMCs), taken when the disease was refractory, from a patient treated with antithyroid drugs. These receptors came from a female donor with Graves disease. Both conserved end residues are part of each CDR3. The order of the fields is V gene, CDR3 length, CDR3 protein.

>TRBV29-1|13
CSVGSTYGSEAFF
>TRBV7-9|14
CASSLSSNPYEQYF
>TRBV11-1|15
CASSRDVAGTDTQYF
>TRBV12-3/TRBV12-4|14
CASSPGQGGYEQFF
>TRBV30|14
CAWGGGRSFEEQYF
>TRBV7-9|16
CASSLAGEGNTGELFF
>TRBV9|17
CASSGSPLAGVQETQYF
>TRBV6-1|17
CASSRGVGATDDTEAFF
>TRBV27|15
CASSLRGAGTYEQYF
>TRBV7-2|16
CASSLTPDPNYNEQFF
>TRBV12-3/TRBV12-4|14
CASAPTGFNQPQHF
>TRBV28|14
CASRRTGSNQPQHF
>TRBV6-2/TRBV6-3|15
CASSYYGQGADGYTF
>TRBV20-1|11
CSAKTGNIQYF
>TRBV20-1|12
CSAEDSLDTQYF
>TRBV20-1|12
CSANRGQETQYF
>TRBV6-2/TRBV6-3|17
CASSYAPGLAGTYEQYF
>TRBV7-9|13
CASSSGINEKLFF
>TRBV28|15
CASSLTGELSYEQYF
>TRBV30|11
CAWSVTDTQYF
>TRBV28|14
CASSLGRLRREQYF
>TRBV28|15
CASRAGIAGTGELFF
>TRBV30|14
CAWSNTRRDQPQHF
>TRBV6-1|13
CASTGQVSYEQYF
>TRBV28|16
CASSYVQGLMNTEAFF
>TRBV28|15
CASSFPTKSSYEQYF
>TRBV3-1|14
CASSQVAGGNIQYF
>TRBV12-3/TRBV12-4|13
CASSLGQGSPLHF
>TRBV6-1|14
CASNRDSNNYGYTF
>TRBV30|15
CAWSVLRQVSNIQYF
>TRBV28|16
CASSSRTTGPGNTIYF
>TRBV9|11
CASSTGYEQYF
>TRBV27|15
CASSFSGGRSYEQYF
>TRBV3-1|14
CASSQDHGSETQYF
>TRBV20-1|14
CSATPGAGRGEQYF
>TRBV9|15
CASSAEGDVRTEAFF
>TRBV20-1|14
CSADTRGGGTEAFF
>TRBV6-2/TRBV6-3|16
CASSVVGNPRDYGYTF
>TRBV4-1|13
CASRSQGGTEAFF
>TRBV27|13
CASSFGDYYGYTF
>TRBV3-1|14
CASTKKSSGNTIYF
>TRBV6-1|16
CASRPWVPDRAYEQYF
>TRBV6-5|17
CASSYSTLGTANYEQYF
>TRBV11-2|15
CASSPGTSGLKEQYF
>TRBV28|15
CASSLIRGSNQPQHF
>TRBV7-6|16
CASSPRAGTSSYEQYF
>TRBV28|13
CASSVGGDQPQHF
>TRBV29-1|11
CSLVVGEKLFF
>TRBV7-6|14
CASSLDEGAYEQYF
>TRBV7-2|17
CASSLGKAGGYQETQYF